This T cell receptor beta chain was captured in a study of response to subunit inactivated influenza vaccine (dated by TCRdb to 2016 to 2018). Describing the broader study: Deep quantitative profiling of the T cell receptor repertoire was used in the study to follow responses to a trivalent subunit inactivated influenza vaccine.

General conclusions and limits of the study: According to the authors, only a limited number of new T cells may be recruited by each seasonal influenza vaccination.

About this clonotype itself: What antigen it recognizes has not been identified. Within one base of it there is no much larger clone, and no base qualities were kept.

The CDR1 and CDR2 encoded by the germline V gene are KGHDR and SFDVKD. Inclusive of the bounding cysteine and phenylalanine, the CDR3 is 13 residues long. The retained sequence is limited to the CDR3, 39 bases, with the frame set at the first base. Relative to germline, V is 9 bases shorter and J is 1 base shorter, with 8 bases between their ends. Library construction relied on RT-PCR. Instrument on record: Illumina HiSeq 2500. The public reads were reanalyzed by TCRdb: fastp trimming at Q25, MiXCR alignment, in-frame beta chains only. Rows with one shared CDR3 protein collapse into an entry with the most common genes and DNA. The sample includes 700,000 to 800,000 distinct CDR3 sequences, with around 18% observed a single time. The leading ten clones occupy about 11% of the sample.

Sequences were derived from PBMCs from blood, sampled roughly 5 days after vaccination. This sequence uses TRBV24-1 and TRBJ2-2; a tentative D call is TRBD1 (6 bases match). This receptor was taken from a man aged 50 or older who received an inactivated influenza vaccine. Donor details come from another sample of the same person, matched by shared clones. This receptor has the CDR3 CATSGENTGELFF. Here is the DNA: TGTGCCACCTCAGGGGAGAACACCGGGGAGCTGTTTTTT.